This passage covers 4 T cell receptor beta chains from one sample sequenced in a study of beta chain features in type 1 diabetes. Sequencing targeted expressed TCRB transcripts, as all isolated RNA had been reverse transcribed. Some clones are missing from TCRdb's copy, which holds only in-frame ones; the method was immunoSEQ multiplex PCR. The table includes more than 300,000 clones, 8% detected once. Sequencing was done on a sample of central memory CD4+ T cells from blood. These receptors were collected from a woman aged 18 to 35 in good health.

This clone was counted ten times or more. The V gene is TRBV7-2, the J gene TRBJ2-6; 11 bases line up with TRBD1. Unmatched junction bases numbered 7, after V lost 3 bases and J lost 3 bases. Germline V gene sequence: CDR1 SGHTA, CDR2 FQGNSA. CDR3 length equals 18 residues. CDR3 bases: TGTGCCAGCAGCTTTGGACAGGGGGCACCGAATGGGGCCAACGTCCTGACTTTC. Translated, it gives CASSFGQGAPNGANVLTF.

V gene TRBV25-1 combines with J gene TRBJ2-1, with D unclear. This CDR3 is 14 amino acids long. Germline CDR1 and CDR2: MGHDK and SYGVNS. V was cut by 4 bases and J by 6 bases, with 13 bases left in between. DNA for the CDR3: TGTGCCAGCAGTGTGGCCGCACCCCGCAATGAGCAGTTCTTC. It translates to CASSVAAPRNEQFF.

This clone appeared a few times. The chain combines TRBV16 with TRBJ2-3, with D perhaps matching TRBD1 (5 bases). Trimming left V 6 bases short and J 3 bases short, with 16 bases between. The CDR3 runs 15 residues. Germline V gene lookup returns CDR1 KGHSY and CDR2 FQNENV. CDR3 sequence reads: CASSASRGRTDTQYF. The DNA of the CDR3 is TGTGCCAGCAGTGCCTCAAGGGGCAGGACAGATACGCAGTATTTT.

The rearrangement links TRBV14 to TRBJ2-7; D is unclear. The V end was cut by 1 base, the J end by 6 bases, with 7 bases between. This CDR3 comprises 12 residues. Germline-derived CDR1 and CDR2 are SGHDN and FVKESK. This CDR3 is CASSQGSSEQYF. CDR3 DNA: TGTGCCAGCAGCCAAGGAAGTTCCGAGCAGTACTTC.